This T cell receptor (beta chain) came from a study of blood T cell repertoires in COVID-19 (TCRdb year 2020). In the study overall: Samples covering the acute and convalescent phases of COVID-19 were provided by collaborators in the United States, Italy and Spain. The prospective study material was composed of cDNA or gDNA derived from T cells, B-cell-depleted T cells, or PBMCs. Deeply sampled blood TCRbeta repertoires from subjects exposed to, actively infected with, or recovered from COVID-19 were included in the dataset. The repertoires were released in a freely available public database meant as a resource for research on the immune response to SARS-CoV-2. Samples came from the ongoing ImmuneRACE study (first 160 participants) plus 1,254 subjects from 6 global collaborators. Nearly every sample came with metadata listing a de-identified subject ID, COVID-19 status, age in years and sex. Where available, HLA class I and class II types were taken from metadata supplied by the sample provider and were not determined by assay-based typing.

The CDR3 runs 14 amino acids, cysteine and phenylalanine included. Here the CDR3 DNA is all that survives: 42 bases in frame from base 1. The germline V end is reduced by 6 bases and the J end by 3 bases; junction bases left unmatched: 5. Per the germline V gene, ENHRY is the CDR1 and SYGVKD is the CDR2. The study at large found these results: The quantity of clinical and demographic metadata differed by source and by participant and was supplied without curation.

The immunoSEQ Assay, a bias-controlled multiplex PCR, was used to amplify TCRbeta CDR3 regions from genomic DNA. The paper's data handling went like this. The number of nucleated cells in each sample was estimated from the amplification of reference gene primers within the assay. To quantify the absolute abundance of each unique TCRbeta CDR3 rearrangement, sequence reads were collapsed and filtered. For each sample, productive Simpson clonality was calculated as the square root of Simpson's diversity index across productive rearrangements. TCRdb took over this immuneACCESS table, retaining in-frame rearrangements with V and J assigned. Such tables are incomplete; in checked studies, under half of the missing clones stem from an unresolved V gene, and the remainder is unexplained. V and J calls and clone size are those listed in that table; D and trimming were worked out from the DNA. The sample table contains just over 300,000 clones; only one count was recorded for roughly nine tenths of them. The ten largest clonotypes hold approximately 2% of the sample.

At one collaborating source in Seattle, patients were enrolled during active infection and were followed longitudinally through the course of disease. The collaborating institutions used their own protocols to collect whole blood in K2EDTA tubes. For TCRbeta analysis, collaborators shipped samples as frozen whole blood, isolated PBMCs, or DNA extracted from either of those sample types. Concerning this clone itself: Its antigen is still unknown. Base qualities are not provided; no much larger clone lies one nucleotide away.

The chain is assembled from TRBV10-3 and TRBJ1-2, with TRBD1 identical over 9 junction bases. The sequence derives from a woman aged 25-40 years with COVID-19, enrolled during active disease. The sequenced sample was peripheral blood. The CDR3 reads as follows: CAIRRDRAYYGYTF. Read as DNA, the sequence is TGTGCCATCAGGAGGGACAGGGCGTACTATGGCTACACCTTC.